Listed here are 11 T cell receptor beta chains from one sample, sequenced in a study of shared clonotypes between healthy human individuals. Sequencing was performed with immunoSEQ multiplex PCR; in TCRdb, only in-frame clones are kept and a portion is missing. The data show about 520,000 clones, almost 80% seen once. Sequenced input: PBMCs. Receptors were obtained from a woman in her thirties or forties in good health. Some clones in this sample may be carry-over from other donors' samples.

The chain carries TRBV28 and TRBJ1-1; D is uncertain. The CDR3 is 16 amino acids. Germline V gene sequence: CDR1 MDHEN, CDR2 SYDVKM. V was pared by 5 bases and J by 3 bases, with 19 bases between. The CDR3 loop is CASSPPGAGSYTEAFF. CDR3 DNA sequence: TGTGCCAGCAGTCCGCCAGGTGCGGGGTCGTACACTGAAGCTTTCTTT.

With respect to this clone: One end of the junction does not line up with germline, which may come from a read error. The gene calls are TRBV28 and TRBJ2-7; the match to TRBD2 covers 9 bases. The CDR3 covers 14 residues. CDR1 and CDR2 (germline): MDHEN, SYDVKM. The CDR3 region has the DNA TGTGCCAGCCGCAATAGCGGGAGAGGGTACGAGCAGCACTTC. This gives the protein CASRNSGRGYEQHF. Using reference TRBV28 and TRBJ2-7 for the parts outside the CDR3, the full variable domain is DVKVTQSSRYLVKRTGEKVFLECVQDMDHENMFWYRQDPGLGLRLIYFSYDVKMKEKGDIPEGYSVSREKKERFSLILESASTNQTSMYLCASRNSGRGYEQHFGPGTRLTVT.

The gene calls are TRBV29-1 and TRBJ2-7; TRBD2 aligns across 10 bases. The CDR3 contains 13 residues. Germline values: CDR1 SQVTM, CDR2 ANQGSEA. The trim removed 2 bases at V and 4 bases at J, leaving 2 bases unmatched. The DNA of the CDR3 is TGCAGCGTTGAACTAGCGGGAGTGTACGAGCAGTACTTC. This encodes CSVELAGVYEQYF.

The chain combines TRBV10-1 with TRBJ2-1; D is uncertain. CDR3 length equals 14 residues. The V end lost 3 bases, the J end lost 2 bases, and 8 bases lay between the germline ends. In germline, CDR1 is WNHNN, CDR2 SYGVQD (reference sequence). The CDR3 DNA is TGCGCCAGCAGTGACCCGATGACCTACAATGAGCAGTTCTTC. It is translated as CASSDPMTYNEQFF.

The V gene is TRBV5-1, the J gene TRBJ2-5, with D uncertain. Germline CDR1 and CDR2: SGHRS and YFSETQ. Trimming took off 0 bases at V and 4 bases at J, with 13 bases between the two ends. The CDR3 runs 15 residues. The DNA of the CDR3 is TGCGCCAGCAGCTTGGAAAGTAGTCCTCCAGAGACCCAGTACTTC. Translated: CASSLESSPPETQYF.

This clone appeared once. The gene calls are TRBV7-8 and TRBJ1-2, with D unresolved. The V end lost 1 base, the J end lost 3 bases, and 6 bases lay between the germline ends. CDR1 and CDR2 from the germline V gene are SGHVS and FQNEAQ. The CDR3 covers 13 residues. The CDR3 coding sequence is TGTGCCAGCAGCTTAGTAACTTACTATGGCTACACCTTC. Translation gives CASSLVTYYGYTF.

This chain links TRBV18 with TRBJ2-5, with a weak D call TRBD1 (5 bases). Germline values: CDR1 KGHSH, CDR2 LQKENI. Trimming pared 8 bases from V and 0 bases from J, leaving 10 bases between. The CDR3 is 13 amino acids. The CDR3, as DNA: TGTGCCAGCGGCGACAGAGACCAAGAGACCCAGTACTTC. Its protein is CASGDRDQETQYF.

This sequence joins TRBV5-4 and TRBJ2-1; the match to TRBD2 covers 9 bases. Germline V gene lookup returns CDR1 SGHNT and CDR2 YYREEE (reference sequence). Trimming removed 3 bases from V and 8 bases from J; junction bases left unmatched: 12. The CDR3 consists of 16 residues. CDR3: CASSSNIAGAGDEQFF. The DNA for the CDR3 is TGTGCCAGCAGCTCAAACATAGCGGGGGCCGGCGATGAGCAGTTCTTC.

The J gene is TRBJ2-7, the V gene TRBV18, with TRBD2 matching over 10 bases. CDR1 KGHSH and CDR2 LQKENI come from the germline V gene. V shed 2 bases and J 2 bases; nucleotides not matched to a gene: 0. The CDR3 is 14 amino acids. As DNA, the CDR3 is TGTGCCAGCTCACCAACTAGCGGGACCTACGAGCAGTACTTC. It specifies CASSPTSGTYEQYF.

This chain links TRBV21-1 with TRBJ2-3. TRBV21-1 is marked as a pseudogene. The CDR3 totals 9 residues. The CDR3 region is CASSKSRLF. The CDR3 DNA reads as TGTGCCAGCAGCAAATCCCGCCTTTTT.

This chain connects TRBV25-1 to TRBJ1-1, with 9 bases fitting TRBD1. Trimming removed 7 bases from V and 3 bases from J; junction bases left unmatched: 9. The germline V gene encodes CDR1 MGHDK and CDR2 SYGVNS. This CDR3 region has 15 residues. DNA of the CDR3: TGTGCCAGCACCGCCCCGGACAGGGGCGACACTGAAGCTTTCTTT. This codes for CASTAPDRGDTEAFF.